The TCR beta chain under discussion was sequenced for a study of response to subunit inactivated influenza vaccine. Study-wide findings and caveats: Authors suggested few new T cells are recruited by each seasonal influenza vaccination.

Ten or more counts support this clonotype. Antigen specificity is unknown. TCRdb reprocessed the RT-PCR reads via MiXCR and lists one record per CDR3 protein. The sample lists 550,000 to 650,000 distinct CDR3 sequences; approximately 12% were seen once. This sample comprised PBMCs from blood, obtained on the day of vaccination. The clonotype comes from a man aged 45-65 years who received an inactivated influenza vaccine.

For the CDR3, the DNA is TGTGCCAGCAGCTTAGGATGGTTGCGCGGGTCGCGGGAGCAGTTCTTC. Protein: CASSLGWLRGSREQFF. This chain links TRBV7-6 with TRBJ2-1; D is perhaps TRBD2 (5 bases). V was pared by 1 base and J by 10 bases, with 20 bases between. The CDR3 consists of 16 residues. The germline CDR1 and CDR2 sequences are SGHVS and FNYEAQ.